This is a list of T cell receptor beta chains from one sample in a study of blood T cells in healthy people across ages. One entry per CDR3 protein results from TCRdb running MiXCR on the 5' RACE reads. The table has 1.5 million to 2 million distinct CDR3 sequences, roughly two fifths seen once. Sample: blood. Receptor source: a human donor in good health. CDR3s include the opening cysteine and the closing phenylalanine or tryptophan. The order of the fields is D gene, clone size, V gene, J gene, CDR3 DNA, CDR3 protein. The D gene is left open where the match is weak. Rows give clone size only sometimes, using once, few, many, or a class for an expanded clone.

-	-	TRBV6-4	TRBJ1-1	TGTGCCAGCAATGGAAGCCTGGAGTCCGACACTGAAGCTTTCTTT	CASNGSLESDTEAFF
TRBD1	-	TRBV9	TRBJ1-2	TGTGCCAGCAGCGTAGGATTCGGGACAGGGGCAAGGAGCTACACCTTC	CASSVGFGTGARSYTF
-	-	TRBV29-1	TRBJ1-1	TGCAGCGCCGAAAGTCGGGGTGGCACTGAAGCTTTCTTT	CSAESRGGTEAFF
TRBD1	once	TRBV20-1	TRBJ2-3	TGCAGTGCTGCCGACAGGGTTTATAGCACAGATACGCAGTATTTT	CSAADRVYSTDTQYF
-	-	TRBV6-4	TRBJ2-7	TGTGCCAGCAGTGACGGGTCCGGGCGGGGAATAGGAATCGTCGAGCAGTACTTC	CASSDGSGRGIGIVEQYF
TRBD2	-	TRBV7-2	TRBJ2-5	TGTGCCAGCAGCTTGACTAGCGGGGGGGCCAGGTACCAAGAGACCCAGTACTTC	CASSLTSGGARYQETQYF
TRBD1	few	TRBV28	TRBJ1-5	TGTGCCAGCAGTCACGGGGACAGGGTCAGGCATTTT	CASSHGDRVRHF
-	-	TRBV7-2	TRBJ2-3	TGTGCCAGCAGCTTCGCGCGGGATACGCAGTATTTT	CASSFARDTQYF
-	few	TRBV3-1	TRBJ2-3	TGTGCCAGCAGCCCCGGTCCCCTTGGGACAGATACGCAGTATTTT	CASSPGPLGTDTQYF
-	-	TRBV24-1	TRBJ1-2	TGTGCCACCAGTGACCCGGACAAGCCTAACTATGGCTACACCTTC	CATSDPDKPNYGYTF
-	-	TRBV9	TRBJ2-7	TGTGCCAGCAGCGTAGAGGTCGGTGAGGGACGGATGTCCTACGAGCAGTACTTC	CASSVEVGEGRMSYEQYF
TRBD2	-	TRBV4-1	TRBJ2-3	TGCGCCAGCAGCCAATTGGCGGGGGGCCGGGTAGATACGCAGTATTTT	CASSQLAGGRVDTQYF
-	-	TRBV6-6	TRBJ1-5	TGTGCCAGCAGTCCTGGGACGGCTCCTAGAAATCAGCCACAGCATTTT	CASSPGTAPRNQPQHF
-	many	TRBV20-1	TRBJ1-2	TGCAGTGCTAGAGATCAGTATGCACAGGAGGGCTACACCTTC	CSARDQYAQEGYTF
TRBD2	once	TRBV7-2	TRBJ2-7	TGTGCCAGCAGCGGGAGCGGGGCGAGCTACGAGCAGTACTTC	CASSGSGASYEQYF
TRBD1	-	TRBV7-8	TRBJ1-1	TGTGCCAGTAGCTCCGGGACAGGGATTAGCACTGAAGCTTTCTTT	CASSSGTGISTEAFF
-	many	TRBV29-1	TRBJ2-7	TGCAGCGTCACCGGGACAACCTACGAGCAGTACTTC	CSVTGTTYEQYF
TRBD2	once	TRBV7-2	TRBJ2-1	TGTGCCAGCAGCATGGGGGTAGCGGGGGGATTTGATTACAATGAGCAGTTCTTC	CASSMGVAGGFDYNEQFF
-	many	TRBV15	TRBJ2-3	TGTGCCACCAGCAGAGATGGGCGGGGAACAGATACGCAGTATTTT	CATSRDGRGTDTQYF
-	-	TRBV14	TRBJ2-5	TGTGCCAGCAGCCAAGATAGCTCGATAATCGGGCAAGAGACCCAGTACTTC	CASSQDSSIIGQETQYF
-	-	TRBV29-1	TRBJ1-2	TGCAGCGTTGAAGGCCCCGGAGATAACTATGGCTACACCTTC	CSVEGPGDNYGYTF
-	few	TRBV7-2	TRBJ2-1	TGTGCCAGCAGCCAACGAAGGGGCCCCCCCAACAATGAGCAGTTCTTC	CASSQRRGPPNNEQFF
-	few	TRBV29-1	TRBJ1-1	TGCAGCGTTGATCGCTTGGGCACACCAGGGGACAACACTGAAGCTTTCTTT	CSVDRLGTPGDNTEAFF
-	few	TRBV5-4	TRBJ2-1	TGTGCCAGCAGCTTGACGGGGCTCAGGGGCCACAATGAGCAGTTCTTC	CASSLTGLRGHNEQFF
TRBD2	-	TRBV2	TRBJ2-3	TGTGCCAGCAGTGATGGCGGAGCGGGGGGGCTTTCAGATACGCAGTATTTT	CASSDGGAGGLSDTQYF
-	-	TRBV20-1	TRBJ2-7	TGCAGGGTCTCCCTGGGCGACGAGCAGTACTTC	CRVSLGDEQYF
TRBD2	few	TRBV6-2/TRBV6-3	TRBJ2-7	TGTGCCAGCGGAAGTACTAGCGGGAGGTACTACGAGCAGTACTTC	CASGSTSGRYYEQYF
TRBD2	many	TRBV10-3	TRBJ2-1	TGTGCCACCAGTTGGGCGGGGGATTCCCCTTCCTACAATGAGCAGTTCTTC	CATSWAGDSPSYNEQFF
-	few	TRBV20-1	TRBJ1-1	TGCAGCCCCCGGAGGTATGGGACTGAAGCTTTCTTT	CSPRRYGTEAFF
-	-	TRBV6-5	TRBJ2-6	TGTGCCAGCATGTGGCGGCGTTCATCTGGGGCCAACGTCCTGACTTTC	CASMWRRSSGANVLTF
-	few	TRBV12-3/TRBV12-4	TRBJ1-1	TGTGCCAGCCGACGGGCCATGAACACTGAAGCTTTCTTT	CASRRAMNTEAFF
-	few	TRBV7-3	TRBJ1-6	TGTGCCAGCAGCTCCCACCCCTACGGACCGCAGAGCTCCTATAATTCACCCCTCCACTTT	CASSSHPYGPQSSYNSPLHF
-	-	TRBV5-1	TRBJ2-3	TGCGCCGGCAGCTTGGGGGAGAGGGGCTTAGAAACAGATACGCAGTATTTT	CAGSLGERGLETDTQYF
TRBD1	many	TRBV7-2	TRBJ1-2	TGTGCCAGCAGCTTATCGGACAGGTTCTATGGCTACACCTTC	CASSLSDRFYGYTF
TRBD1	few	TRBV12-3/TRBV12-4	TRBJ1-1	TGTGCCAGCAGTCCTCGGACAGGGTGGGGATCCACTGAAGCTTTCTTT	CASSPRTGWGSTEAFF
-	many	TRBV7-7	TRBJ2-5	TGTGCCAGCAGCCCAACCCCCAAGACAGGACAAGAGACCCAGTACTTC	CASSPTPKTGQETQYF
TRBD1	-	TRBV4-1	TRBJ1-1	TGCGCCAGCAGCCAAATTCGTGACAGGGAATACGGAGCTTTCTTT	CASSQIRDREYGAFF
-	few	TRBV4-2	TRBJ1-2	TGTGCCAGCAGCCAAGATTTACGGCAGCTCTATGGCTACACCTTC	CASSQDLRQLYGYTF
TRBD1	few	TRBV6-2/TRBV6-3	TRBJ1-1	TGTGCCAGCACCATGACAGGGAAAACTGAAGCTTTCTTT	CASTMTGKTEAFF
-	-	TRBV24-1	TRBJ2-3	TGTGCCACCAGTGATTTTGGGGGTGATACGCAGTATTTT	CATSDFGGDTQYF